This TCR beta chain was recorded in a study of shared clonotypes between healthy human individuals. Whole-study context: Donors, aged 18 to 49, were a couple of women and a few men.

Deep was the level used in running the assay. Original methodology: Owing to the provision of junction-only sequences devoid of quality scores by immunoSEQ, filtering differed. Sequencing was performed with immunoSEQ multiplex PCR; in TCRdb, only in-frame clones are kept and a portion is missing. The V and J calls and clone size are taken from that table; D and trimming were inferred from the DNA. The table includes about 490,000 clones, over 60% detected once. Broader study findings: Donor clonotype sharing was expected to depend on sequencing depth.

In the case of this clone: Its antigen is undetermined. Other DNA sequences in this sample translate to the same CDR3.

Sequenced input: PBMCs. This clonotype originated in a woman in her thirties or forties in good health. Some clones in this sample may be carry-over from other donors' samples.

The chain's CDR3 is CASSLEVYNEQFF. CDR3 in DNA: TGTGCCAGCAGCTTAGAGGTGTACAATGAGCAGTTCTTC. J is TRBJ2-1 and V is TRBV11-3; D gene unclear. CDR3 length equals 13 residues. CDR1 SGHNT and CDR2 YENEEA come from the germline V gene. Between the trimmed V and J ends, which lost 0 bases and 4 bases, there was a span of 4 bases.